The source of this T cell receptor beta chain is a study of blood T cell repertoires in COVID-19. About the research overall: Nucleic acid was either cDNA or gDNA, and it came from T cells, B-cell-depleted T cells, or PBMCs.

Source study methods: Amplified reference gene primers provided the basis for estimating nucleated cell counts. Here immunoSEQ multiplex PCR was the method, and the copy in TCRdb shows in-frame clones only, minus some. That table is the source of V, J and clone size, and D and trimming were worked out from the DNA. Here the sample spans 54,000 or so clones, 86% being singletons. Looked up from germline, CDR1 is KGHDR and CDR2 is SFDVKD. Losses at the gene ends were 3 bases for V and 9 bases for J; bases not matched to a gene: 6. The CDR3 is 14 amino acids. The chain carries TRBV24-1 and TRBJ2-1, with 8 nucleotides matching TRBD1. The sequenced material came from peripheral blood. The TCR comes from a woman of 80 years or more with acute or convalescent COVID-19. This CDR3 is CATSDPQGAGEQFF. The CDR3 region has the DNA TGTGCCACCAGTGATCCCCAGGGGGCAGGTGAGCAGTTCTTC.